Each of the 18 T cell receptor beta chains below was sequenced from the same sample in a study of blood T cell repertoires in COVID-19 (dated by TCRdb to the early 2020s). The library was produced with the immunoSEQ multiplex PCR assay. The table was pulled from immuneACCESS by TCRdb, which kept in-frame rearrangements only. Such tables lose some clones; where checked, under half of the loss comes from unresolved V genes, and the rest has no known cause. The sample table records around 300,000 clones; approximately 91% of these occur just once. The ten biggest clones cover roughly 2.3% of the sample. The sample taken for sequencing was peripheral blood. These receptors were collected from a woman in her twenties or thirties with COVID-19, enrolled during active disease.

Here the CDR3 reads CASSLVPGTEAFF. CDR3 sequence (DNA): TGTGCCAGCAGCTTAGTCCCGGGCACTGAAGCTTTCTTT. The chain employs TRBV7-9 and TRBJ1-1; D is unresolved. V was trimmed by 1 base and J by 4 bases, leaving 7 bases between them. There are 13 residues in the CDR3. Germline lookup yields CDR1 SEHNR and CDR2 FQNEAQ (reference sequence).

This rearrangement joins TRBV6-5 to TRBJ2-7, with D possibly TRBD1 on 5 matching bases. V was pared by 6 bases and J by 0 bases, with 15 bases between. This CDR3 spans 15 amino acids. The germline gives CDR1 MNHEY, CDR2 SVGAGI. DNA for the CDR3: TGTGCCAGCAGGTTAGGGGCCGAAGGCTCCTACGAGCAGTACTTC. This codes for CASRLGAEGSYEQYF.

This rearrangement joins TRBV5-4 to TRBJ2-3; D call uncertain. This CDR3 comprises 15 residues. CDR1 and CDR2 from the germline V gene are SGHNT and YYREEE (reference sequence). Trimming removed 0 bases at V and 2 bases at J, with 10 bases between. The CDR3 DNA sequence: TGTGCCAGCAGCTTGGCCTTAGCTTCCACAGATACGCAGTATTTT. This codes for CASSLALASTDTQYF.

The chain couples TRBV19 to TRBJ1-4, with D possibly being TRBD1 (6 bases). The CDR3 spans 14 residues. Trimming took 3 bases from V and 7 from J, leaving 12 bases between them. CDR1 and CDR2 (germline): LNHDA, SQIVND (reference sequence). The CDR3 reads CASSMTGGFEKLFF. CDR3 nucleotides: TGTGCCAGTAGTATGACAGGAGGTTTTGAAAAACTGTTTTTT.

The rearrangement uses TRBV6-5 and TRBJ2-7; TRBD1 agrees at 7 bases. V gave up 6 bases and J gave up 5 bases; unmatched junction bases: 4. CDR3 length: 12 amino acids. Germline CDR1 and CDR2: MNHEY and SVGAGI. The CDR3 region has the DNA TGTGCCAGCAGCCGTGACAGGGACGAGCAGTACTTC. It translates to CASSRDRDEQYF.

Concerning this clone: At one boundary the junction diverges from the germline segment, which might be a read error. The CDR3 DNA reads TGCGCCAGCATCCGGACAGGGATGAAGACTGAAGCTTTCTTT. It yields the protein CASIRTGMKTEAFF. This sequence joins TRBV5-1 and TRBJ1-1; 8 bases align to TRBD1. The CDR3 consists of 14 residues. Germline V gene sequence: CDR1 SGHRS, CDR2 YFSETQ.

The rearrangement joins TRBV2 to TRBJ1-5; D remains unclear. V shed 3 bases and J shed 0 bases, with 6 bases lying between them. Germline CDR1 is SNHLY and CDR2 is FYNNEI. The CDR3 is made up of 14 amino acids. CDR3: CASSDGGSNQPQHF. The CDR3 bases are TGTGCCAGCAGTGACGGCGGTAGCAATCAGCCCCAGCATTTT.

V is TRBV5-1 and J is TRBJ2-2, with D possibly being TRBD1 (6 bases). This CDR3 comprises 15 residues. The V and J ends lost 0 bases and 3 bases respectively, with 9 bases between them. CDR1 is SGHRS, CDR2 YFSETQ, per germline. The CDR3 spells CASSLAAGDTGELFF. CDR3 bases: TGCGCCAGCAGCTTGGCCGCAGGGGACACCGGGGAGCTGTTTTTT.

J is TRBJ2-7 and V is TRBV30; 8 bases map to TRBD2. The CDR3 is 17 amino acids. Trimming removed 0 bases from V and 4 bases from J; junction bases left unmatched: 14. Germline lookup yields CDR1 GTSNPN and CDR2 SVGIG (reference sequence). The CDR3 spells CAWSVTSGTPASYEQYF. The DNA for the CDR3 is TGTGCCTGGAGTGTAACTAGCGGAACGCCAGCCTCTTACGAGCAGTACTTC.

The chain employs TRBV6-6 and TRBJ2-1; 9 bases line up with TRBD1. Germline trimming cut 0 bases from V and 7 bases from J; bases unmatched to any gene: 7. Germline CDR1 reads MNHNY; CDR2 reads SVGAGI (reference sequence). This CDR3 contains 16 residues. CDR3: CASSYSWDREVNEQFF. The CDR3 DNA is TGTGCCAGCAGTTACTCGTGGGACAGGGAGGTGAATGAGCAGTTCTTC.

The chain uses TRBV30 and TRBJ2-5; tentatively, D is TRBD2 (5 bases). V dropped 2 bases and J dropped 7 bases, with 17 bases sitting between them. This CDR3 has 14 amino acids. Germline V gene lookup returns CDR1 GTSNPN and CDR2 SVGIG (reference sequence). This CDR3 reads CAWSNGDPRGTQYF. CDR3 bases: TGTGCCTGGAGTAATGGTGACCCTCGGGGGACCCAGTACTTC. Full variable domain (missing parts from reference TRBV30 and TRBJ2-5): SQTIHQWPATLVQPVGSPLSLECTVEGTSNPNLYWYRQAAGRGLQLLFYSVGIGQISSEVPQNLSASRPQDRQFILSSKKLLLSDSGFYLCAWSNGDPRGTQYFGPGTRLLVL.

This clone is a singleton in its sample. This chain links TRBV7-9 with TRBJ1-6; a weak D match, TRBD1 (5 bases). Germline loops: CDR1 SEHNR, CDR2 FQNEAQ (reference sequence). The CDR3 is 14 amino acids. Trimming stripped 6 bases from V and 14 bases from J, with 20 bases between. CDR3 nucleotides: TGTGCCAGCAGTTACGACAACCCAGGGATGTCCCTCCACTTT. This translates into CASSYDNPGMSLHF.

The chain recombines TRBV27 with TRBJ2-7; 7 bases align to TRBD1. Germline V gives CDR1 MNHEY, CDR2 SMNVEV (reference sequence). There are 13 residues in the CDR3. Trimming removed 6 bases from V and 2 bases from J; junction bases left unmatched: 4. In nucleotides, the CDR3 is TGTGCCAGCAGCTTGGGACAGACCTACGAGCAGTACTTC. Its protein product is CASSLGQTYEQYF.

This clone appeared a single time. The chain links TRBV19 to TRBJ1-2; 7 bases agree with TRBD1. Germline CDR1 reads LNHDA; CDR2 reads SQIVND (reference sequence). The CDR3 totals 12 residues. Losses at the gene ends were 8 bases for V and 2 bases for J; bases not matched to a gene: 2. The CDR3 spells CASAGGNYGYTF. The DNA of the CDR3 is TGTGCCAGTGCAGGGGGGAACTATGGCTACACCTTC.

The genes are TRBV10-1 and TRBJ1-4, with 7 bases identical to TRBD1. The CDR3 consists of 15 residues. Germline V gene lookup returns CDR1 WNHNN and CDR2 SYGVQD (reference sequence). With 0 bases clipped from V and 5 bases from J, the junction kept 3 bases outside the gene matches. CDR3 DNA sequence: TGCGCCAGCAGTGAGTCGACAGGGCCGAATGAAAAACTGTTTTTT. Its protein is CASSESTGPNEKLFF.

The V and J genes are TRBV5-4 and TRBJ2-1, with D possibly TRBD2 on 5 matching bases. This CDR3 region has 14 residues. The germline V and J ends were trimmed by 2 bases and 8 bases, with 14 bases remaining between them. Germline V gene sequence: CDR1 SGHNT, CDR2 YYREEE (reference sequence). This CDR3 is CASSFRADGDEQFF. CDR3 bases: TGTGCCAGCAGCTTTAGAGCGGACGGCGATGAGCAGTTCTTC.

As concerns this clone: At one end the junction does not follow the germline gene, possibly because of a read error. V gene TRBV28 combines with J gene TRBJ1-5, with a possible D match to TRBD1 (5 bases). The CDR3 runs to 12 residues. CDR1 and CDR2 from the germline V gene are MDHEN and SYDVKM. CDR3 bases: TGTGCCAGCAGTTTTCTGGACACCGAATGGGTTTTT. This encodes CASSFLDTEWVF.

This sequence joins TRBV5-4 and TRBJ2-1; TRBD2 matches at 11 bases. V lost 4 bases to trimming and J lost 3 bases; unmatched junction nucleotides: 3. Germline V lookup: CDR1 SGHNT, CDR2 YYREEE (reference sequence). This CDR3 is 15 amino acids long. DNA of the CDR3: TGTGCCAGCAGCACTAGCGGGAGTCTCTACAATGAGCAGTTCTTC. Its protein product is CASSTSGSLYNEQFF.